This T cell receptor beta chain was observed in a study of blood T cells in healthy people across ages (dated by TCRdb to the mid-2010s). Background on the whole study: In model experiments, template switching captured about one uniquely barcoded TCR beta cDNA molecule for every two T cells. The donors were split into four age groups: young (average 16 years), middle-aged (39), aged (approximately 59) and long-lived (roughly 77). For two donors (one aged 18 to 29 and one aged 80 or older), the study analyzed two additional independent replicas of 1 million unique cDNA reads from the same blood draw. The study measured age-related changes in TCR beta repertoire diversity using deep sequencing normalized with unique cDNA molecular identifiers.

Beyond this particular receptor, the publication reports: Bulk unsorted PBMC profiling prevented conclusive comparison of naive and antigen-experienced compartments. The long-lived group showed more naive CD4+ T cells, fewer expanded clones and increased TCR diversity than the aged group, suggesting age selection. As age increased, observed TCR beta diversity per million T cells dropped in a roughly linear way, and a significant reduction was already evident by age about 36. A strong correlation was found between observed TCR beta diversity and the percentage of naive T cells measured by flow cytometry. Total diversity estimates from one million sequenced T cells were considered lower bounds and underestimates. Because the CMV infection status of the donors was unknown, age-related changes in expanded clonotypes may potentially have been confounded.

The V and J ends are trimmed by 4 bases and 2 bases, leaving 23 bases between them. CDR1 and CDR2 are read off the germline V gene (reference sequence) as MNHEY and SMNVEV. The CDR3, cysteine through phenylalanine, is 18 amino acids long. CDR3 DNA is the only sequence kept; it has 54 bases, read in frame from the first base. This clonotype was seen only a few times. The specificity of this receptor is unknown. Per-base quality was not reported, and no clone a single base away is much larger than it. Receptors were amplified or captured by 5' RACE. Sequencing was carried out with an Illumina HiSeq 2500. The second PCR ran for roughly 6 to 11 cycles and used a J-beta primer mix along with a sample-barcoded 5' primer. A unique molecular identifier was introduced onto each TCR beta cDNA molecule by a template-switch 5' adaptor carrying 12 random nucleotides. At least 3 million CDR3-containing paired-end reads were obtained from each sample. First-strand cDNA synthesis was performed from all RNA using the Mint cDNA synthesis kit, with priming by a TRBC-specific oligonucleotide. Following uracil-DNA glycosylase treatment, all cDNA underwent a first 18-cycle PCR with the universal primers M1SS and BC2_uni_R. The study's processing was this. For normalization, 1 million high-quality reads were randomly selected from each sample, with every read carrying a distinct molecular identifier. Instead of being binned into consensus sequences, reads that shared molecular identifiers were thrown out. CDR3 identification, clonotype clustering and error correction used MiTCR with a Q25 quality threshold and the strictest error-elimination algorithm. A nonparametric unseen species model with Euler transformation was used to estimate a lower bound on total TCR beta diversity. TCRdb's own reprocessing of the public reads used fastp at Q25 and MiXCR and kept productive beta chains. Rows with a matching CDR3 protein are joined into one entry that keeps the most common DNA and genes. TCRdb, not the original authors, processed these V and J calls. In all, the sample holds hundreds of thousands of distinct CDR3 sequences, and 20% to 30% of those were seen once. About 2.9% of the sample belongs to the ten largest clones.

The donors were about 40 Caucasian individuals from Russia, aged 6 to 90 years, who were systemically healthy. About 9.8 milliliters of peripheral blood were drawn from each donor into EDTA-treated Vacutainer tubes. Ficoll-Paque density-gradient centrifugation was used to isolate PBMCs, with at least 7 million per sample. Total RNA, at least 6 micrograms per sample, was extracted from PBMCs with Trizol reagent. For every donor, flow cytometry on a PBMC aliquot measured the percentage of naive CD45RAhigh/CD27high T cells. Another study also made use of these data, one on T cells of mothers and their children. From that second study: The donors were nine systemically healthy Caucasian individuals, made up of three mothers and their six children. cDNA synthesis consumed the entire amount of extracted RNA, loaded at approximately 1.6 ug RNA in each 15 ul reaction. In the second PCR, the M1S primer introduced both the sample barcodes and 2-4 random nucleotides. Over 9.5 million TCR beta CDR3 reads came from each mother, compared with some 3 million reads from each child. Thymic selection similarly shapes TCR recombination output in related and unrelated pairs, with minor effect from inherited differences. Normalized repertoire overlap in related mother-child pairs was always slightly higher than in unrelated mother-child pairs, but the difference was never significant. No persistent microchimeric T cell clones were found, with a detection sensitivity of approximately 100 clones per million clonotypes. Deep NGS was used in the study to compare the TCR beta repertoires of mothers and children and to look for features that separate related mother-child pairs from unrelated individuals. Mothers averaged around 40 +/- 4 years of age and children averaged around 10 +/- 4 years. After adapter ligation with NEBNext reagents, the libraries were sequenced on Illumina HiSeq 2000 with 100+100 nt paired-end reads. Mother and child libraries were prepared a month apart and sequenced in separate runs to prevent cross-contamination. Each donor had between about 450,000 and 2,100,000 distinct TCR beta clonotypes identified. Naive TCR beta clonotypes were estimated from low-frequency clonotypes matched to each donor's FACS-determined naive share, without sorting.

Material for sequencing was blood. The sequence came from a boy between 5 and 17 years old in good health. Recombination connected TRBV27 to TRBJ1-2; possibly the D gene is TRBD1, per 5 matching bases. The encoded CDR3 is CASSSMGRSGGGNYGYTF. The bases are TGTGCCAGCAGTTCTATGGGGCGTTCGGGGGGAGGAAACTATGGCTACACCTTC.